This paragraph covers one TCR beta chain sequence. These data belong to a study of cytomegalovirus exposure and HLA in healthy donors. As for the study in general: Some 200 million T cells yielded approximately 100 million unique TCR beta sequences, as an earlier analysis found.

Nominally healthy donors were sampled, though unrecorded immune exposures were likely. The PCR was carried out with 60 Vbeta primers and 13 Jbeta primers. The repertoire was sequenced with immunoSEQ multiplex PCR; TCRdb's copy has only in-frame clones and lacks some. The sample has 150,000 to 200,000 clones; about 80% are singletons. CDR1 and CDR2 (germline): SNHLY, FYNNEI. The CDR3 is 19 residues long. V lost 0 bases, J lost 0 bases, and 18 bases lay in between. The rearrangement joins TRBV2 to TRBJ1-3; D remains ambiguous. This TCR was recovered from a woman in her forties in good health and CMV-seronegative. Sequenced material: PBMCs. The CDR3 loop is CASSEADARVFSSGNTIYF. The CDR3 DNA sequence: TGTGCCAGCAGTGAAGCGGACGCGAGGGTCTTCAGCTCTGGAAACACCATATATTTT. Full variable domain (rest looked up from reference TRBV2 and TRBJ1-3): EPEVTQTPSHQVTQMGQEVILRCVPISNHLYFYWYRQILGQKVEFLVSFYNNEISEKSEIFDDQFSVERPDGSNFTLKIRSTKLEDSAMYFCASSEADARVFSSGNTIYFGEGSWLTVV.